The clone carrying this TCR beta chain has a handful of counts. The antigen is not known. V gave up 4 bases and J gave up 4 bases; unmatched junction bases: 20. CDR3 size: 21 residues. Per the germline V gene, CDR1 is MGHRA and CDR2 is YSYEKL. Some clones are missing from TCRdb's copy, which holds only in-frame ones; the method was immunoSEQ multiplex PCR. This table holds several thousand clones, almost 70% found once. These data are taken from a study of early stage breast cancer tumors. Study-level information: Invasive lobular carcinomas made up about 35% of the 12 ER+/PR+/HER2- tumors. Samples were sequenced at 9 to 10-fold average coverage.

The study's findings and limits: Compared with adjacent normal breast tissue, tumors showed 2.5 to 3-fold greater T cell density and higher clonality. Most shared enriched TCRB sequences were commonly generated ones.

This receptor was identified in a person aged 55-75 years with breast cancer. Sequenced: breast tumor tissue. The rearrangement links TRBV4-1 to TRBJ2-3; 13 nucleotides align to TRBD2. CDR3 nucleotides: TGCGCCAGCAGCCGAACTAAACCGGGACTAGCGGGATTGGAGCAATCAGATACGCAGTATTTT. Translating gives CASSRTKPGLAGLEQSDTQYF.